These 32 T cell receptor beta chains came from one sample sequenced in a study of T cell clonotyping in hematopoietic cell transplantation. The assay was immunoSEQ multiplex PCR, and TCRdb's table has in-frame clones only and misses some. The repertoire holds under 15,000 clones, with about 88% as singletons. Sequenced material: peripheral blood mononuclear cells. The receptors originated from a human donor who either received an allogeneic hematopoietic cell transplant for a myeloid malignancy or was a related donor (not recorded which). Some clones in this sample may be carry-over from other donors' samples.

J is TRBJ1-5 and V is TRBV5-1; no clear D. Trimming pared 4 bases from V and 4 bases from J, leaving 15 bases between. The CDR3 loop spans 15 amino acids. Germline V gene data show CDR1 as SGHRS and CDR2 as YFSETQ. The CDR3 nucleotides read TGCGCCAGCAGCATCGACGGAGGTTTTAATCAGCCCCAGCATTTT. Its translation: CASSIDGGFNQPQHF.

The CDR3 bases are TGCGCCGGGGGGACAGGGCGAACAGGAAACACCATATATTTT. This translates into CAGGTGRTGNTIYF. The genes are TRBV10-2 and TRBJ1-3, with 9 bases that match TRBD1. Trimming removed 11 bases from V and 4 bases from J; junction bases left unmatched: 9. The CDR3 contains 14 residues. Germline V CDR1 and CDR2: WSHSY, SAAADI.

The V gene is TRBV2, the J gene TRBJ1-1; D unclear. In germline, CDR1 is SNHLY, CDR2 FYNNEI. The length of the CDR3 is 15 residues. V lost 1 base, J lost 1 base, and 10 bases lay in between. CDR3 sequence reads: CASSEESPENTEAFF. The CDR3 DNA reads TGTGCCAGCAGTGAAGAGAGCCCCGAGAACACTGAAGCTTTCTTT.

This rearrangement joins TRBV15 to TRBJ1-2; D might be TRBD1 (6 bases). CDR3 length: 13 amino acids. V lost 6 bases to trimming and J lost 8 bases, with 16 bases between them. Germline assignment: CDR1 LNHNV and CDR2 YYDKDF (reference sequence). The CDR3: CATSNRDRVGYTF. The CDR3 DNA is TGTGCCACCAGTAACAGGGATAGAGTCGGCTACACCTTC.

DNA for the CDR3: TGCAGCGTTTGGGACCCCCCCTACGAGCAGTACTTC. It encodes CSVWDPPYEQYF. The chain employs TRBV29-1 and TRBJ2-7, with D perhaps TRBD1 or TRBD2 (5 bases each). V was shortened by 5 bases and J by 2 bases, with 10 bases between the two germline ends. Germline CDR1 and CDR2: SQVTM and ANQGSEA. CDR3 size: 12 residues.

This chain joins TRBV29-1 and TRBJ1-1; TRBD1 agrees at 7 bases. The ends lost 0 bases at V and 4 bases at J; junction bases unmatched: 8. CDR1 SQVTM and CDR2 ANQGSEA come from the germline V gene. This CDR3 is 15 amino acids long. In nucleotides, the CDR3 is TGCAGCGTTGAAGATCATCAGGGGGAGGTCACTGAAGCTTTCTTT. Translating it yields CSVEDHQGEVTEAFF.

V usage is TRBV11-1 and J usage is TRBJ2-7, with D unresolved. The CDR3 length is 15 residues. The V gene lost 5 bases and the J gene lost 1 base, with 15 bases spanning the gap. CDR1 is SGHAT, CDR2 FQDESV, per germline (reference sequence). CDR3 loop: CASSLVVGSSYEQYF. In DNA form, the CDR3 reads TGTGCCAGCAGCCTCGTTGTGGGCAGTTCCTACGAGCAGTACTTC.

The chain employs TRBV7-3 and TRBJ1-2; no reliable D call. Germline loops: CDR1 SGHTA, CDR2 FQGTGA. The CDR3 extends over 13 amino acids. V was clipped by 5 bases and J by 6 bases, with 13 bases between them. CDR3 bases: TGTGCCAGCAGCCCCCAGGCGGGCCATGGCTACACCTTC. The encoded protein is CASSPQAGHGYTF.

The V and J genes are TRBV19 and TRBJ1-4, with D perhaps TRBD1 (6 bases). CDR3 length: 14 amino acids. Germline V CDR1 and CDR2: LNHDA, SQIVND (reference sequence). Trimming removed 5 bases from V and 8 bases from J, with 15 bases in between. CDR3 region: CASSWGQGGEKLFF. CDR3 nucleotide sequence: TGTGCCAGTAGTTGGGGGCAGGGAGGAGAAAAACTGTTTTTT.

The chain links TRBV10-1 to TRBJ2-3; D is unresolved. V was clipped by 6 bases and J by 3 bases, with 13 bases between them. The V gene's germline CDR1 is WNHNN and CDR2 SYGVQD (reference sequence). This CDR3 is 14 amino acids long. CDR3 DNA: TGCGCCAGCAGCAAAGAAAGGGCAACAGATACGCAGTATTTT. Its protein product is CASSKERATDTQYF.

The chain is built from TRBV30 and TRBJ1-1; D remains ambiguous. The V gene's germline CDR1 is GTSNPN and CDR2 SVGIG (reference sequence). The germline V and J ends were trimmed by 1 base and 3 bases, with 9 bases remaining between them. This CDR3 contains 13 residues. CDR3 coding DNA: TGTGCCTGGAGTGCAATTCGGGACACTGAAGCTTTCTTT. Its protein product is CAWSAIRDTEAFF.

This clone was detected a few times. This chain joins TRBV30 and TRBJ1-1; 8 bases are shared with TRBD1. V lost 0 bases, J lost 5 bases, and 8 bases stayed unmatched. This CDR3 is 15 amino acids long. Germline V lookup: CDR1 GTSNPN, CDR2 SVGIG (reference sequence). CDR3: CAWSVASGGRTEAFF. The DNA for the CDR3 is TGTGCCTGGAGTGTGGCCTCAGGGGGCCGGACTGAAGCTTTCTTT. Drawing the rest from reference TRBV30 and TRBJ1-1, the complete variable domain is SQTIHQWPATLVQPVGSPLSLECTVEGTSNPNLYWYRQAAGRGLQLLFYSVGIGQISSEVPQNLSASRPQDRQFILSSKKLLLSDSGFYLCAWSVASGGRTEAFFGQGTRLTVV.

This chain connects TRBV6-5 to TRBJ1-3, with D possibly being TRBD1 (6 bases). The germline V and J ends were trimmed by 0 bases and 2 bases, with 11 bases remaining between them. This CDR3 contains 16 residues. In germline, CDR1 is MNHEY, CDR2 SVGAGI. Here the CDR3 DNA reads TGTGCCAGCAGTTACTCTAGGACAGTCGCTGGAAACACCATATATTTT. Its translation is CASSYSRTVAGNTIYF.

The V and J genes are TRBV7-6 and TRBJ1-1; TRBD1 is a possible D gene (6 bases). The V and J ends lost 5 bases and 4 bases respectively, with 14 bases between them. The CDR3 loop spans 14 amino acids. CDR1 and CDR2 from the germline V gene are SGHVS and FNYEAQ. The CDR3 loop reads CASSAQGKGTEAFF. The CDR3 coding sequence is TGTGCCAGCAGCGCACAGGGTAAAGGCACTGAAGCTTTCTTT.

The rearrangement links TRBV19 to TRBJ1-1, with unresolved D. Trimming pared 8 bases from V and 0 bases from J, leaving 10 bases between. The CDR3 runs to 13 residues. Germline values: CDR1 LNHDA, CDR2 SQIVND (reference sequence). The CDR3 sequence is CASGLRMNTEAFF. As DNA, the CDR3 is TGTGCCAGTGGGTTGCGAATGAACACTGAAGCTTTCTTT. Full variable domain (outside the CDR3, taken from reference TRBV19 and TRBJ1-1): DGGITQSPKYLFRKEGQNVTLSCEQNLNHDAMYWYRQDPGQGLRLIYYSQIVNDFQKGDIAEGYSVSREKKESFPLTVTSAQKNPTAFYLCASGLRMNTEAFFGQGTRLTVV.

This CDR3 is CASSVIGAMNTEAFF. The CDR3 coding sequence is TGTGCCAGCAGCGTAATAGGGGCCATGAACACTGAAGCTTTCTTT. The rearrangement uses TRBV9 and TRBJ1-1; D perhaps matches TRBD1 (5 bases). The V gene lost 1 base and the J gene lost 0 bases, with 10 bases spanning the gap. Germline-derived CDR1 and CDR2 are SGDLS and YYNGEE. This CDR3 spans 15 amino acids.

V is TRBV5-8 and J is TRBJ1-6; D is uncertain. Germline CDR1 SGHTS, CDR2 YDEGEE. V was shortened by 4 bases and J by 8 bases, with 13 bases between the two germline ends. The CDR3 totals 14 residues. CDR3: CASSQEADHSPLHF. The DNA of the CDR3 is TGTGCCAGCAGCCAGGAGGCAGATCATTCACCCCTCCACTTT. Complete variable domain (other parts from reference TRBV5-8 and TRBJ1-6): EAGVTQSPTHLIKTRGQQATLRCSPISGHTSVYWYQQALGLGLQFLLWYDEGEERNRGNFPPRFSGRQFPNYSSELNVNALELEDSALYLCASSQEADHSPLHFGNGTRLTVT.

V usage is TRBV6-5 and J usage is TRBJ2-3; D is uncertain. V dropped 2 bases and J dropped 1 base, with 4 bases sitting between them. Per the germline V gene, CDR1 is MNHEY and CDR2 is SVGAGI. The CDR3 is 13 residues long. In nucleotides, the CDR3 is TGTGCCAGCAGTTACATGGGCACAGATACGCAGTATTTT. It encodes CASSYMGTDTQYF.

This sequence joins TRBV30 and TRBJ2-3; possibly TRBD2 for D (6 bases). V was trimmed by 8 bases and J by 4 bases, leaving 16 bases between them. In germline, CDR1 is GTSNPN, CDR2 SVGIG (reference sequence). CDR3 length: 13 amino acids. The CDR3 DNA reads TGTGCCCGAGCCCGGAGGGAGGCAGATACGCAGTATTTT. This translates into CARARREADTQYF.

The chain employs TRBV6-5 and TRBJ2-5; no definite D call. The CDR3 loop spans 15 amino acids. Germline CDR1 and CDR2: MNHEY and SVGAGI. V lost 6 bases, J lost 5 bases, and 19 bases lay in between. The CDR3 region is CASSRTPTGLETQYF. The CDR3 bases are TGTGCCAGCAGCCGGACCCCGACCGGGCTGGAGACCCAGTACTTC.

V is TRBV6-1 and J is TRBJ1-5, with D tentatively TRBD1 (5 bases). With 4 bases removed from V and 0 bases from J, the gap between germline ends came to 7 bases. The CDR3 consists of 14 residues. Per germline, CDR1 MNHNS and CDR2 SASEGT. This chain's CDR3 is CASSGTYSNQPQHF. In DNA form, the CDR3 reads TGTGCCAGCAGTGGGACATATAGCAATCAGCCCCAGCATTTT.

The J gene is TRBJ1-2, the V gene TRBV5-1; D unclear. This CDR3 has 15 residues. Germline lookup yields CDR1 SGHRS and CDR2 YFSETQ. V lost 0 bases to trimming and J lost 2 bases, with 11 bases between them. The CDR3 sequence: CASSLGPDANYGYTF. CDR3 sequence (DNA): TGCGCCAGCAGCTTGGGACCGGACGCAAACTATGGCTACACCTTC.

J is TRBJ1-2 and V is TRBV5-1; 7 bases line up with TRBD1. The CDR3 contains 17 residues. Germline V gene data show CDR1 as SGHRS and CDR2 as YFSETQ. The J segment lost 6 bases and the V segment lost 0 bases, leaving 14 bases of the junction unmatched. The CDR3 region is CASSLGSHAGGGDGYTF. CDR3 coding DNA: TGCGCCAGCAGCTTGGGGAGCCATGCAGGGGGTGGAGATGGCTACACCTTC.

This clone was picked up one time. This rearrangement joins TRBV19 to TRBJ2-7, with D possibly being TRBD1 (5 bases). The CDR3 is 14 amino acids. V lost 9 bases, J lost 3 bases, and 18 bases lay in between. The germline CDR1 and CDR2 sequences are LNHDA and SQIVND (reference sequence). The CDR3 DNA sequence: TGTGCCAGCCCTAGAGCACGGCAGGGCTACGAGCAGTACTTC. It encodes CASPRARQGYEQYF.

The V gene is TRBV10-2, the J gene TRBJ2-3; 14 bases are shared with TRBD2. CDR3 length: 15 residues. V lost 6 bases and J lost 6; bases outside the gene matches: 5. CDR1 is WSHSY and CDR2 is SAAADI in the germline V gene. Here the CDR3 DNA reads TGCGCCAGCAGGGAGACTAGCGGGGGGGCGGATACGCAGTATTTT. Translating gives CASRETSGGADTQYF.

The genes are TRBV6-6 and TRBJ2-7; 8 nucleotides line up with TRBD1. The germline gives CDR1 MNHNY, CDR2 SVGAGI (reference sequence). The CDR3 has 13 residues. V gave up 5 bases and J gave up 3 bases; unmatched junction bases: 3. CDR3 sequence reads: CASSDRGIYEQYF. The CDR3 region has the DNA TGTGCCAGCAGTGACAGGGGTATCTACGAGCAGTACTTC.

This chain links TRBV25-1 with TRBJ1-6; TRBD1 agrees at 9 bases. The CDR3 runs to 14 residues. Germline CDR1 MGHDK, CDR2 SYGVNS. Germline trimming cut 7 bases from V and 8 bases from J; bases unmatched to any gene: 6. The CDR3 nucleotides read TGTGCCAGCATTATCCGGGACAGGGATTCACCCCTCCACTTT. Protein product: CASIIRDRDSPLHF.

The CDR3 reads CASSMGSSGAYEQYF. The CDR3 nucleotides read TGTGCCAGTAGTATGGGGTCTAGCGGCGCCTACGAGCAGTACTTC. The chain uses TRBV19 and TRBJ2-7; 7 bases agree with TRBD2. In germline, CDR1 is LNHDA, CDR2 SQIVND (reference sequence). The CDR3 has 15 residues. V shed 3 bases and J 2 bases; nucleotides not matched to a gene: 7.

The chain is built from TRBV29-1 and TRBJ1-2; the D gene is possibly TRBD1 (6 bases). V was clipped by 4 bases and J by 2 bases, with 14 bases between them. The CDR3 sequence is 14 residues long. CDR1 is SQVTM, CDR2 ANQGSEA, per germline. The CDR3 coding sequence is TGCAGCGTTGTGGAGGGGGGGGAAAACTATGGCTACACCTTC. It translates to CSVVEGGENYGYTF.

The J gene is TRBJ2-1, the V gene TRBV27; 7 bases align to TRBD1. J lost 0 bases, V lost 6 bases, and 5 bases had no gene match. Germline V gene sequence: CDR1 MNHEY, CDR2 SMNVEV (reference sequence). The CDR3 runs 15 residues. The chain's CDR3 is CASRQGTDSYNEQFF. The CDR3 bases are TGTGCCAGCAGGCAAGGGACAGACTCCTACAATGAGCAGTTCTTC.

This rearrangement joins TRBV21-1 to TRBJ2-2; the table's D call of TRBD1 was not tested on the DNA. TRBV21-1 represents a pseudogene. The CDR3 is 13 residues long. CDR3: CASSKPSPGELFF. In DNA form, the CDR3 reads TGTGCCAGCAGCAAACCATCCCCCGGGGAGCTGTTTTTT.

The CDR3 reads CASSSRQIQETQYF. CDR3 in DNA: TGTGCCAGCAGCTCCCGACAGATTCAAGAGACCCAGTACTTC. The J gene is TRBJ2-5, the V gene TRBV7-8; possibly TRBD1 for D (5 bases). The CDR3 length is 14 residues. Trimming left V 4 bases short and J 2 bases short, with 11 bases between. Germline CDR1 reads SGHVS; CDR2 reads FQNEAQ.